The sequence of this TCR beta chain was determined in a study of T-cell reconstitution after alpha-beta-depleted transplantation in children. Findings of the study overall: From newly produced T cells came most of the T-cell counts and diversity one year after transplant. Several hundred expanded graft clones reportedly were the source of alpha-beta T cells about two months after transplant.

TCRbeta library preparation incorporated unique molecular identifiers. One entry per CDR3 protein, called by TCRdb with MiXCR from the PCR reads. The table lists about 580,000 distinct CDR3 sequences, about 21% of them singletons. Concerning this clonotype: The antigen is undetermined.

V gave up 8 bases and J gave up 2 bases, with 7 bases separating them. From germline, CDR1 is LNHNV and CDR2 YYDKDF (reference sequence). The CDR3 extends over 13 amino acids. This chain joins TRBV15 and TRBJ2-6, with D unclear. This TCR came from a boy in the first two years of life who had a stem cell transplant for acute myeloid leukemia, so the T cells may come from the graft donor. Sample: PBMCs, mostly from graft donor cells, taken 360 days after TCRalphabeta/CD19-depleted stem cell transplant. Here the CDR3 reads CATLRTGANVLTF. The CDR3 nucleotides are TGTGCCACCCTGCGGACTGGGGCCAACGTCCTGACTTTC. The entire variable domain, with the rest obtained from reference TRBV15 and TRBJ2-6, is as follows: DAMVIQNPRYQVTQFGKPVTLSCSQTLNHNVMYWYQQKSSQAPKLLFHYYDKDFNNEADTPDNFQSRRPNTSFCFLDIRSPGLGDTAMYLCATLRTGANVLTFGAGSRLTVL.